This T cell receptor (beta chain) was obtained from a study of blood T cell repertoires in COVID-19 (dated by TCRdb to about 2020). The study in broad terms: Samples covering the acute and convalescent phases of COVID-19 were provided by collaborators in the United States, Italy and Spain. The samples were drawn from the first 160 participants of the ongoing ImmuneRACE study and from more than 1,000 subjects provided by 6 global collaborators. Nearly every sample came with metadata listing a de-identified subject ID, COVID-19 status, age in years and sex. Deeply sampled blood TCRbeta repertoires from subjects exposed to, actively infected with, or recovered from COVID-19 were included in the dataset. The material from the prospective study consisted of cDNA or gDNA derived from T cells, B-cell-depleted T cells, or PBMCs. Where available, HLA class I and class II types were obtained from metadata supplied by the sample provider rather than from assay-based typing. A freely available public database, intended as a resource for researchers studying the immune response to SARS-CoV-2, is where the repertoires were released. What the research found in general, with its limitations: The quantity of clinical and demographic metadata differed by source and by participant and was supplied without curation.

Based on the germline V gene (reference sequence), the CDR1 and CDR2 sequences are LGHDT and YNNKEL. From its cysteine to its phenylalanine, the CDR3 spans 12 amino acids. Only the CDR3 part of the read is kept: 36 bases, read in frame from the first base. At the junction V is shortened by 7 bases and J by 4 bases, with 8 bases in between. TCRbeta CDR3 regions were amplified from genomic DNA using the immunoSEQ Assay, a bias-controlled multiplex PCR. On the study's bioinformatics: The number of nucleated cells in each sample was estimated from the amplification of reference gene primers within the assay. Sequence reads were collapsed and filtered to measure the absolute abundance of every unique TCRbeta CDR3 rearrangement. For each sample, productive Simpson clonality was calculated by taking the square root of Simpson's diversity index across productive rearrangements. TCRdb holds this immuneACCESS table with in-frame rearrangements only. Some clones are missing; in checked studies, unresolved V genes explain under half, and the rest has no known cause. V, J and clone size are taken as reported in that table, and D and trimming were inferred from the DNA itself. Here the sample has 45,000 to 60,000 clones; around four fifths occur a single time. Clones ranked in the top ten supply under 6% of the sample.

Comments on this clone: This clone's antigen is unknown. Base qualities are missing; no much larger clone stands one base away.

Enrolling through a virtual design, the prospective study's participants ranged in age from about 18 to 89 years and lived across 24 United States geographic areas. In the prospective study, participants were assigned to cohorts based on the clinical history participants reported in a screening survey and a study questionnaire. Each participant in the prospective study had whole blood, serum and a nasopharyngeal or oropharyngeal swab collected by mobile phlebotomists. Over a roughly 2-month period, participants in the prospective study had the option of providing additional blood draws and questionnaires. Prospective study blood samples were shipped either frozen or at room temperature before DNA extraction.

This TCR was recovered from a woman in her 50s with acute COVID-19. Sample: PBMCs or T cells enriched from blood (not recorded which). The chain is made from TRBV3-1 (or the pseudogene TRBV3-2) and TRBJ1-5; the best D guess is TRBD1, with 6 bases matching. The nucleotide sequence is TGTGCCAGCACCACAGGGAATCAGCCCCAGCATTTT. Its product reads: CASTTGNQPQHF.